This T cell receptor beta chain is from a study of neoadjuvant anti-PD-1 for oral cavity cancer. Findings of the study overall: After neoadjuvant nivolumab, PBMC T cell clonality was significantly higher in non-responders than responders. Each response group had just a few patients in TCR analyses.

CDR1 is SGHVS, CDR2 FNYEAQ, per germline. CDR3 length equals 18 residues. V lost 1 base, J lost 1 base, and 17 bases lay in between. Blood libraries mostly used approximately 450 ng genomic DNA, six replicates each. Assay: immunoSEQ multiplex PCR; the TCRdb copy retains only in-frame clones and omits some. The data hold over 11,000 clones, with nearly 75% observed a single time. As for this clone: As yet, its antigen is unknown.

Documented time point: after neoadjuvant nivolumab, at surgical resection. This TCR derives from a person aged 35 to 85 with oral cavity squamous cell carcinoma. The chain employs TRBV7-6 and TRBJ2-4; no definite D call. The specimen comprised PBMCs, sampled after nivolumab (anti-PD-1) treatment. The CDR3 is CASSLVPLVVSAKNIQYF. CDR3 bases: TGTGCCAGCAGCTTAGTACCTCTCGTTGTCTCGGCCAAAAACATTCAGTACTTC. The entire variable domain, with the rest obtained from reference TRBV7-6 and TRBJ2-4, is as follows: GAGVSQSPRYKVTKRGQDVALRCDPISGHVSLYWYRQALGQGPEFLTYFNYEAQQDKSGLPNDRFSAERPEGSISTLTIQRTEQRDSAMYRCASSLVPLVVSAKNIQYFGAGTRLSVL.